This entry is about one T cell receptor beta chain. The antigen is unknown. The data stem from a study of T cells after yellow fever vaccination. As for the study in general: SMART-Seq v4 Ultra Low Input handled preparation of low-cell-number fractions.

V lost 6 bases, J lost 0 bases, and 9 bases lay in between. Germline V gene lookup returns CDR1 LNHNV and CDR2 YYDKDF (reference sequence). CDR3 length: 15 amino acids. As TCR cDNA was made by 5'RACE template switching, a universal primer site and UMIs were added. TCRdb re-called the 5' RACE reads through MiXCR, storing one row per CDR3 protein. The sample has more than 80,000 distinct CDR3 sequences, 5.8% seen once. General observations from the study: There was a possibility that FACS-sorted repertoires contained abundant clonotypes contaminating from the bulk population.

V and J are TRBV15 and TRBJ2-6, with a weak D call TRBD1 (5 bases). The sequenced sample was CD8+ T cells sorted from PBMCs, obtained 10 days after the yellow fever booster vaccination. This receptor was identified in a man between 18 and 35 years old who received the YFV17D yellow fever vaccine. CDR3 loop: CATSSRDSGANVLTF. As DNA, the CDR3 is TGTGCCACCAGTTCCAGGGACTCTGGGGCCAACGTCCTGACTTTC.